The 20 T cell receptor beta chains presented below share a single source sample, sequenced in a study of Graves' ophthalmopathy and Graves' hyperthyroidism. Amplified material comprised TCR beta CDR3 regions derived from RNA transcripts. Second-round multiplex PCR came after first-round RT-PCR with HTBI primers. Using its own MiXCR run on the multiplex PCR reads, TCRdb lists one record per CDR3 protein. This sample has about 740,000 distinct CDR3 sequences, with roughly 40% found just once. Sequenced sample: peripheral blood. The receptors originated from an adult man with Graves' ophthalmopathy.

Turning to this clonotype: Sequence at one end of the junction differs from germline and may be a read error. The genes are TRBV7-9 and TRBJ1-3; D not certain. The CDR3 spans 20 residues. Germline CDR1 reads SEHNR; CDR2 reads FQNEAQ (reference sequence). CDR3 loop: CASSQEFLSLVPGSGNTIYF. The CDR3 bases are TGCGCCAGCAGCCAAGAATTTCTTAGTTTAGTCCCCGGCTCTGGAAACACCATATATTTT.

This clonotype was observed at least ten times. The chain uses TRBV19 and TRBJ2-2, with D uncertain. Trimming removed 3 bases at V and 1 base at J, with 6 bases between. Germline loops: CDR1 LNHDA, CDR2 SQIVND (reference sequence). CDR3 size: 14 residues. The CDR3 region is CASSMRRNTGELFF. The CDR3 DNA reads as TGTGCCAGTAGTATGCGCAGGAACACCGGGGAGCTGTTTTTT.

The J gene is TRBJ2-5, the V gene TRBV20-1, with 7 bases identical to TRBD1. Germline lookup yields CDR1 DFQATT and CDR2 SNEGSKA (reference sequence). The length of the CDR3 is 14 residues. V was clipped by 1 base and J by 4 bases; unmatched bases: 6. Here the CDR3 DNA reads TGCAGTGCTAGAGGACAGGGCCTGGGAGAGACCCAGTACTTC. Its protein product is CSARGQGLGETQYF.

The chain carries TRBV20-1 and TRBJ1-1; TRBD1 might be the D (5 bases). The CDR3 consists of 12 residues. V lost 1 base and J 11 bases, leaving 14 bases between the germline ends. Germline CDR1 and CDR2: DFQATT and SNEGSKA (reference sequence). For the CDR3, the DNA is TGCAGTGCTAGAGGAGGTCAGGGCTGGGCTTTCTTT. Its translation is CSARGGQGWAFF.

This clonotype was picked up many times. This chain connects TRBV7-9 to TRBJ1-2; D is possibly TRBD1 (5 bases). The germline V gene encodes CDR1 SEHNR and CDR2 FQNEAQ (reference sequence). V was pared by 1 base and J by 7 bases, with 16 bases between. The CDR3 length is 15 residues. The CDR3 protein is CASSLVAGWGFGYTF. CDR3 bases: TGTGCCAGCAGCTTAGTGGCAGGGTGGGGATTTGGCTACACCTTC.

The chain employs TRBV25-1 and TRBJ1-2, with TRBD1 as a possible D gene (5 bases). V was pared by 6 bases and J by 8 bases, with 13 bases between. This CDR3 spans 12 amino acids. Germline-derived CDR1 and CDR2 are MGHDK and SYGVNS. CDR3 sequence reads: CASSSGTAGYTF. The DNA of the CDR3 is TGTGCCAGCAGCTCCGGGACGGCAGGCTACACCTTC.

The sample holds many counts of this clonotype. The genes are TRBV10-2 and TRBJ1-5; no definite D call. The length of the CDR3 is 12 residues. V was cut by 1 base and J by 6 bases, with 4 bases left in between. CDR1 is WSHSY and CDR2 is SAAADI in the germline V gene. The CDR3: CASSEWGQPQHF. The CDR3 nucleotides read TGCGCCAGCAGTGAGTGGGGTCAGCCCCAGCATTTT.

V and J are TRBV7-6 and TRBJ2-7; 13 nucleotides agree with TRBD2. Germline lookup yields CDR1 SGHVS and CDR2 FNYEAQ. The J segment lost 3 bases and the V segment lost 6 bases, leaving 2 bases of the junction unmatched. The CDR3 extends over 14 amino acids. CDR3 sequence: CASRTSGGNYEQYF. CDR3 bases: TGTGCCAGCAGGACTAGCGGGGGGAACTACGAGCAGTACTTC.

The J gene is TRBJ1-2, the V gene TRBV27, with unresolved D. CDR3 length: 13 residues. CDR1 and CDR2 from the germline V gene are MNHEY and SMNVEV (reference sequence). The V gene lost 0 bases and the J gene lost 4 bases, with 6 bases spanning the gap. In DNA, the CDR3 is TGTGCCAGCAGTTTATCGGCCAGCTATGGCTACACCTTC. Translating it yields CASSLSASYGYTF.

The chain is built from TRBV29-1 and TRBJ2-5; D is ambiguous. CDR3 length: 15 residues. The V gene's germline CDR1 is SQVTM and CDR2 ANQGSEA. The germline V and J ends were trimmed by 3 bases and 5 bases, with 19 bases remaining between them. The CDR3 DNA reads as TGCAGCGTTGATCTTGCCCAGGTCAACGGGGAGACCCAGTACTTC. Amino acid sequence: CSVDLAQVNGETQYF.

This chain joins TRBV6-1 and TRBJ1-4; D remains ambiguous. Germline values: CDR1 MNHNS, CDR2 SASEGT. Trimming pared 5 bases from V and 4 bases from J, leaving 11 bases between. The CDR3 extends over 14 amino acids. The CDR3 reads CASSYKRYNEKLFF. The CDR3 nucleotides read TGTGCCAGCAGTTACAAACGGTATAATGAAAAACTGTTTTTT.

Many counts were recorded for this clonotype. The chain couples TRBV29-1 to TRBJ2-5; D may be TRBD1 (5 bases). This CDR3 region has 12 residues. V shed 7 bases and J shed 0 bases, with 9 bases lying between them. Germline CDR1 is SQVTM and CDR2 is ANQGSEA. Here the CDR3 DNA reads TGCAGCGCCGACAGTAACCAAGAGACCCAGTACTTC. It is translated as CSADSNQETQYF.

The genes are TRBV6-6 and TRBJ2-5; 11 bases are a match to TRBD1. The CDR3 runs 17 residues. CDR1 is MNHNY and CDR2 is SVGAGI in the germline V gene (reference sequence). J lost 5 bases, V lost 5 bases, and 13 bases had no gene match. As DNA, the CDR3 is TGTGCCAGCAGTCCCCGGCCCGGACAGGGGGCACAGGAGACCCAGTACTTC. Amino acid sequence: CASSPRPGQGAQETQYF.

This chain uses TRBV6-4 with TRBJ1-2; 10 positions match TRBD1. Germline assignment: CDR1 MRHNA and CDR2 SNTAGT. Germline trimming cut 4 bases from V and 4 bases from J; bases unmatched to any gene: 15. This CDR3 is built from 18 residues. The CDR3 nucleotides read TGTGCCAGCAGTGCTACGACCCCGGACAGGGGGAGATCCTATGGCTACACCTTC. Its protein is CASSATTPDRGRSYGYTF.

This clonotype was counted between two and nine times. This chain links TRBV20-1 with TRBJ2-5; 9 nucleotides match TRBD2. Germline V gene lookup returns CDR1 DFQATT and CDR2 SNEGSKA (reference sequence). The ends lost 5 bases at V and 5 bases at J; junction bases unmatched: 9. The CDR3 contains 14 residues. The CDR3 DNA reads TGCAGTGCTGTCCTTAGCGGGAGTTCGGAGACCCAGTACTTC. Encoded protein: CSAVLSGSSETQYF.

Notes on this clonotype: At one boundary the junction diverges from the germline segment, which might be a read error. This sequence joins TRBV19 and TRBJ2-7; D remains unclear. CDR1 and CDR2 (germline): LNHDA, SQIVND (reference sequence). The CDR3 length is 13 residues. This CDR3 reads CASSTALVHGQYF. DNA of the CDR3: TGTGCCAGCAGTACCGCCTTAGTCCACGGGCAGTACTTC.

The V and J genes are TRBV20-1 and TRBJ1-6, with TRBD1 matching over 7 bases. CDR3 length equals 13 residues. From germline, CDR1 is DFQATT and CDR2 SNEGSKA (reference sequence). V shed 4 bases and J 6 bases; nucleotides not matched to a gene: 3. CDR3 sequence: CSAKGAPNSPLHF. The CDR3 DNA reads TGCAGTGCTAAGGGGGCGCCTAATTCACCCCTCCACTTT.

Details on this clonotype: A read error may account for a junction end that differs from germline. The rearrangement uses TRBV5-4 and TRBJ2-7; D remains ambiguous. This CDR3 comprises 15 residues. Per germline, CDR1 SGHNT and CDR2 YYREEE (reference sequence). The CDR3 protein is CASSLTQGSGYEQYF. The DNA for the CDR3 is TGCGCCAGCAGCCTAACCCAAGGAAGTGGCTACGAGCAGTACTTC.

This clonotype showed up just a few times. The chain has TRBV20-1 and TRBJ1-1; a weak D match, TRBD1 (6 bases). CDR1 is DFQATT, CDR2 SNEGSKA, per germline (reference sequence). V dropped 6 bases and J dropped 8 bases, with 16 bases sitting between them. The CDR3 runs 12 residues. Here the CDR3 reads CSAVVGQLEAFF. In nucleotides, the CDR3 is TGCAGTGCCGTCGTCGGACAGCTAGAAGCTTTCTTT.

The table lists this clonotype with a few counts. The J gene is TRBJ2-5, the V gene TRBV6-6; the D gene could be TRBD1 or TRBD2 (6 bases each). The CDR3 is 17 amino acids. V lost 5 bases and J 6 bases, leaving 25 bases between the germline ends. Per germline, CDR1 MNHNY and CDR2 SVGAGI (reference sequence). Written as DNA, the CDR3 is TGTGCCAGCAGTCACAAAAGGGGGGCCAGTCCCGTAAAGACCCAGTACTTC. This codes for CASSHKRGASPVKTQYF.